The rows below give T cell receptor beta chains drawn from one sample of a study of human T cells and chemical hapten exposure. TCRdb called the RACE reads again in MiXCR, with one record for every CDR3 protein. The sample has about 61,000 distinct CDR3 sequences, around 7% seen once. This sample comprised whole blood, obtained in connection with sensitization to the hapten diphenylcyclopropenone (DPC). The receptors were gathered from a woman aged 25 to 45 with alopecia areata. Some clones in this sample may be carry-over from other donors' samples. Each CDR3 is given with its conserved first and last residue. A D gene is named only where the DNA matches it firmly. Only some rows state a clone size, as once, few, many or a class for expanded clones.

many	TRBV6-1	14	.	TRBJ1-1	CASSPDRQNTEAFF	TGTGCCAGCAGTCCCGACAGACAGAACACTGAAGCTTTCTTT
few	TRBV27	13	.	TRBJ1-2	CASRADSLYGYTF	TGTGCCAGCAGGGCCGACAGCCTCTATGGCTACACCTTC
few	TRBV7-2	13	.	TRBJ1-5	CASSIIEGQPQHF	TGTGCCAGCAGCATTATAGAGGGTCAGCCCCAGCATTTT
many	TRBV20-1	14	.	TRBJ2-1	CSARETVSYNEQFF	TGCAGTGCTAGAGAGACAGTAAGCTACAATGAGCAGTTCTTC
many	TRBV7-6	14	.	TRBJ2-3	CASSEAGYRDTQYF	TGTGCCAGCAGCGAGGCAGGGTATAGAGATACGCAGTATTTT
many	TRBV7-2	18	TRBD2	TRBJ2-5	CASSLVPGFAGGQETQYF	TGTGCCAGCAGCTTAGTCCCAGGGTTTGCGGGGGGGCAAGAGACCCAGTACTTC
.	TRBV6-1	11	.	TRBJ1-4	CASSEPEKLFF	TGTGCCAGCAGTGAACCTGAAAAACTGTTTTTT
many	TRBV7-2	18	.	TRBJ2-3	CASSWWDSTGWAPDTQYF	TGTGCCAGCAGCTGGTGGGATTCCACAGGGTGGGCACCAGATACGCAGTATTTT
many	TRBV11-2	14	.	TRBJ2-3	CASSALRSTDTQYF	TGTGCCAGCAGCGCCCTCCGTAGCACAGATACGCAGTATTTT
few	TRBV6-5	16	TRBD1	TRBJ2-2	CASRHPGQGFTGELFF	TGTGCCAGCAGACACCCGGGACAGGGATTCACCGGGGAGCTGTTTTTT
many	TRBV30	11	.	TRBJ1-2	CAWSPNYGYTF	TGTGCCTGGAGTCCCAACTATGGCTACACCTTC
many	TRBV5-1	14	.	TRBJ1-1	CASSLAGTTTEAFF	TGCGCCAGCAGCTTGGCGGGGACTACCACTGAAGCTTTCTTT
many	TRBV27	13	.	TRBJ2-5	CASTPEGSKTQYF	TGTGCCAGCACCCCGGAGGGTTCGAAGACCCAGTACTTC
many	TRBV25-1	16	TRBD1	TRBJ2-7	CASSAKGTGRSYEQYF	TGTGCCAGCAGTGCTAAGGGGACAGGACGTTCCTACGAGCAGTACTTC
few	TRBV7-9	13	.	TRBJ1-1	CASSLQGLTEAFF	TGTGCCAGCAGCTTACAGGGCCTCACTGAAGCTTTCTTT
many	TRBV6-5	15	.	TRBJ1-1	CASSYGAAGATEAFF	TGTGCCAGCAGTTACGGGGCAGCTGGGGCCACTGAAGCTTTCTTT
few	TRBV19	13	.	TRBJ2-7	CATSDSGAYEQYF	TGTGCCACCTCGGACAGTGGAGCCTACGAGCAGTACTTC
.	TRBV12-3/TRBV12-4	12	.	TRBJ1-5	CASSPLNQPQHF	TGTGCCAGCAGTCCGCTAAATCAGCCCCAGCATTTT
.	TRBV12-3/TRBV12-4	12	.	TRBJ1-2	CASSLSGAGYTF	TGTGCCAGCAGTTTATCCGGAGCCGGCTACACCTTC
.	TRBV10-3	15	.	TRBJ2-7	CAISESSGASYEQYF	TGTGCCATCAGTGAGTCGTCGGGGGCCTCCTACGAGCAGTACTTC
few	TRBV2	14	.	TRBJ1-5	CASSEGYPVQPQHF	TGTGCCAGCAGTGAGGGGTATCCCGTTCAGCCCCAGCATTTT
many	TRBV20-1	14	TRBD1	TRBJ1-2	CSVGGTGGNYGYTF	TGCAGTGTTGGGGGGACAGGGGGCAACTATGGCTACACCTTC
many	TRBV4-2	18	.	TRBJ1-2	CASSSQGGSTQGLYGYTF	TGTGCCAGCAGCTCCCAAGGGGGATCGACGCAAGGACTCTATGGCTACACCTTC
many	TRBV29-1	15	.	TRBJ1-2	CSVDGQGTRYDGYTF	TGCAGCGTTGACGGGCAAGGGACCCGGTATGATGGCTACACCTTC
few	TRBV28	15	.	TRBJ1-1	CASSRPGAGDTEAFF	TGTGCCAGCAGTCGCCCCGGGGCAGGGGACACTGAAGCTTTCTTT
many	TRBV13	14	.	TRBJ1-4	CASSLGSSNEKLFF	TGTGCCAGCAGCTTAGGCAGTTCCAATGAAAAACTGTTTTTT
many	TRBV7-2	13	.	TRBJ2-7	CASSTIVSYEQYF	TGTGCCAGCAGCACGATAGTCTCCTACGAGCAGTACTTC
many	TRBV7-9	14	TRBD1	TRBJ1-5	CASSLGQAHQPQHF	TGTGCCAGCAGCTTGGGACAGGCCCATCAGCCCCAGCATTTT
.	TRBV10-3	12	.	TRBJ2-1	CANGVADNEQFF	TGTGCCAACGGCGTGGCGGACAATGAGCAGTTCTTC
many	TRBV2	14	.	TRBJ1-1	CASSWDNGGTEAFF	TGTGCCAGCAGTTGGGACAACGGGGGCACTGAAGCTTTCTTT
many	TRBV2	17	.	TRBJ2-1	CASSEYGSRSSYNEQFF	TGTGCCAGCAGTGAGTACGGTAGCAGGAGCTCCTACAATGAGCAGTTCTTC
few	TRBV30	16	TRBD2	TRBJ2-3	CAWSVFSGGATDTQYF	TGTGCCTGGAGTGTATTTAGCGGGGGGGCGACAGATACGCAGTATTTT
many	TRBV18	15	.	TRBJ1-1	CASSPPSTMGTEAFF	TGTGCCAGCTCACCGCCTAGCACAATGGGGACTGAAGCTTTCTTT
many	TRBV11-3	13	.	TRBJ1-1	CASSLVQNTEAFF	TGTGCCAGCAGCTTAGTACAGAACACTGAAGCTTTCTTT
many	TRBV18	15	.	TRBJ1-1	CASSRGRSMNTEAFF	TGTGCCAGCTCACGCGGACGGTCGATGAACACTGAAGCTTTCTTT
many	TRBV2	12	TRBD1	TRBJ1-5	CASSGTVQPQHF	TGTGCCAGCAGCGGGACAGTTCAGCCCCAGCATTTT
.	TRBV9	16	TRBD2	TRBJ2-3	CASSKGLAGTTDTQYF	TGTGCCAGCAGCAAAGGACTAGCGGGGACCACAGATACGCAGTATTTT
.	TRBV12-3/TRBV12-4	14	.	TRBJ2-5	CASSLWDGYVTQYF	TGTGCCAGCAGTTTGTGGGACGGTTATGTGACCCAGTACTTC
many	TRBV9	15	TRBD2	TRBJ2-3	CASRGPGLDTDTQYF	TGTGCCAGCAGGGGACCGGGACTAGACACAGATACGCAGTATTTT
.	TRBV6-1	19	.	TRBJ1-5	CASSENNRGPNNSNQPQHF	TGTGCCAGCAGTGAGAACAATCGAGGGCCCAATAATAGCAATCAGCCCCAGCATTTT
many	TRBV10-2	13	.	TRBJ2-1	CASSATSYNEQFF	TGCGCCAGCAGTGCCACTAGTTACAATGAGCAGTTCTTC
many	TRBV5-1	17	.	TRBJ1-1	CASSLMETTGGYTEAFF	TGCGCCAGCAGCTTGATGGAAACGACAGGCGGGTACACTGAAGCTTTCTTT
.	TRBV5-1	15	.	TRBJ2-3	CASSLSSSKTDTQYF	TGCGCCAGCAGCTTGTCGTCTAGCAAGACAGATACGCAGTATTTT
many	TRBV7-2	16	.	TRBJ1-3	CASSLATRLAGNTIYF	TGTGCCAGCAGCCTAGCAACCAGACTAGCTGGAAACACCATATATTTT
.	TRBV20-1	14	TRBD1	TRBJ1-2	CSAEGQAPPYGDNF	TGCAGTGCTGAAGGACAGGCCCCCCCCTATGGCGACAACTTC
many	TRBV20-1	13	TRBD2	TRBJ2-3	CSARLGGADTQYF	TGCAGTGCTAGATTGGGGGGGGCAGATACGCAGTATTTT
many	TRBV5-1	14	.	TRBJ1-1	CASSMDAGNTEAFF	TGCGCCAGCAGCATGGATGCAGGGAACACTGAAGCTTTCTTT
many	TRBV5-4	14	.	TRBJ2-1	CASSSASTENEQFF	TGTGCCAGCAGCTCCGCGTCGACGGAGAATGAGCAGTTCTTC
.	TRBV7-8	16	.	TRBJ2-5	CASSLEWALPQETQYF	TGTGCCAGCAGCTTAGAGTGGGCCCTACCCCAAGAGACCCAGTACTTC
few	TRBV5-1	14	.	TRBJ2-3	CASSLDPYYLTQYF	TGCGCCAGCAGCTTGGACCCTTACTACTTGACGCAGTATTTT
many	TRBV19	12	.	TRBJ2-1	CASSIGYNEQFF	TGTGCCAGTAGTATAGGTTACAATGAGCAGTTCTTC
many	TRBV7-2	15	.	TRBJ1-6	CASSLRSNNNSPLHF	TGTGCCAGCAGCTTACGGTCGAACAATAATTCACCCCTCCACTTT
.	TRBV12-3/TRBV12-4	13	.	TRBJ1-1	CASTRDWGTEAFF	TGTGCCAGCACCCGGGACTGGGGGACTGAAGCTTTCTTT
many	TRBV15	13	.	TRBJ1-1	CATRGGANTEAFF	TGTGCCACCCGGGGGGGCGCGAACACTGAAGCTTTCTTT
many	TRBV7-2	13	TRBD1	TRBJ1-6	CASSFGTGTPLHF	TGTGCCAGCAGCTTTGGGACAGGGACCCCCCTCCACTTT
many	TRBV20-1	13	.	TRBJ1-1	CSARGVGGAEAFF	TGCAGTGCTAGAGGGGTAGGGGGAGCTGAAGCTTTCTTT
many	TRBV9	17	TRBD2	TRBJ2-5	CASSVERGLAGKETQYF	TGTGCCAGCAGCGTAGAACGTGGACTAGCGGGGAAAGAGACCCAGTACTTC
few	TRBV3-1	15	.	TRBJ2-3	CASSQEGQNTDTQYF	TGTGCCAGCAGCCAAGAAGGCCAGAACACAGATACGCAGTATTTT
many	TRBV7-2	13	.	TRBJ1-2	CASSTYLTDGYTF	TGTGCCAGCAGTACCTACCTAACAGATGGCTACACCTTC
.	TRBV18	15	.	TRBJ2-1	CASSLRDASYNEQFF	TGTGCCAGCTCGCTCAGGGATGCCAGCTACAATGAGCAGTTCTTC